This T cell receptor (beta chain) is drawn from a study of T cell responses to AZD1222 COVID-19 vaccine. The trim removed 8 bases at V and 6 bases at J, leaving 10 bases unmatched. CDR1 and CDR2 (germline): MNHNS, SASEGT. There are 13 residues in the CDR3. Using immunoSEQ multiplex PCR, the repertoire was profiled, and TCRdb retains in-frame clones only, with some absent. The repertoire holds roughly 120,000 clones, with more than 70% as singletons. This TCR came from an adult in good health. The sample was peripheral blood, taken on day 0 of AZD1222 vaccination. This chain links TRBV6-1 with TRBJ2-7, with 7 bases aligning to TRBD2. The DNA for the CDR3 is TGTGCCAGCTCATTAGCGGGTGATCGCGAGCAGTACGTC. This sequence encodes CASSLAGDREQYV.